One TCR beta chain is described in this entry. Authors of the study amplified TCR beta CDR3 regions from RNA transcripts. Researchers ran a first-round RT-PCR on the TCR CDR3 using the HTBI primer set. TCRdb reprocessed the multiplex PCR reads via MiXCR and lists one record per CDR3 protein. The top ten clones hold under 9.5% of a sample with 700,000 or so distinct CDR3 sequences, around 17% of them seen once. Clinical symptoms, serum thyroxine and TRAb, thyroid ultrasound and orbital computed tomography together formed the diagnostic basis. The data stem from a study of T cells in Graves' hyperthyroidism and ophthalmopathy. This receptor was obtained from a man between 18 and 35 years old with Graves' hyperthyroidism. Sequenced sample: blood.

This chain's CDR3 is CSAFPDRLFF. CDR3 sequence (DNA): TGCAGTGCTTTCCCGGACAGGCTGTTTTTT. The chain has TRBV20-1 and TRBJ2-2; D might be TRBD1 (6 bases). This CDR3 region has 10 residues. CDR1 is DFQATT, CDR2 SNEGSKA, per germline (reference sequence). V was trimmed by 5 bases and J by 13 bases, leaving 11 bases between them.